One sample yielded the 11 T cell receptor beta chains listed below, sequenced in a study of blood T cell repertoires in COVID-19. The data were produced by immunoSEQ multiplex PCR, yet TCRdb's version contains in-frame clones alone and is incomplete. The sample holds some 70,000 clones, 76% seen once. Sequencing was performed on peripheral blood. The source of these receptors is a man in his 60s with COVID-19, enrolled during active disease.

J is TRBJ1-2 and V is TRBV18; D might be TRBD1 (5 bases). V lost 3 bases, J lost 4 bases, and 15 bases lay in between. Germline V gene lookup returns CDR1 KGHSH and CDR2 LQKENI. This CDR3 is built from 15 residues. The CDR3 sequence: CASSPYGQGGYGYTF. CDR3 DNA sequence: TGTGCCAGCTCACCCTACGGGCAGGGTGGCTATGGCTACACCTTC.

The chain carries TRBV27 and TRBJ2-7; TRBD1 matches at 9 bases. Trimming cost V 1 base and J 5 bases; bases outside gene matches: 0. CDR3 length: 13 residues. In germline, CDR1 is MNHEY, CDR2 SMNVEV (reference sequence). The DNA for the CDR3 is TGTGCCAGCAGTTTATGGGACAGGGACGAGCAGTACTTC. Translating gives CASSLWDRDEQYF.

V is TRBV5-1 and J is TRBJ2-3; 8 bases agree with TRBD2. The CDR3 runs to 16 residues. Germline V gene data show CDR1 as SGHRS and CDR2 as YFSETQ. After removal of 3 bases from V and 2 bases from J, the junction contained 8 bases not matched to a gene. CDR3 nucleotide sequence: TGCGCCAGCAGCTCCCTAGCGGGTAGCCCCACAGATACGCAGTATTTT. Translated: CASSSLAGSPTDTQYF.

This clone has a handful of counts. The chain is built from TRBV9 and TRBJ2-2; D not certain. Germline CDR1 reads SGDLS; CDR2 reads YYNGEE. This CDR3 region has 14 residues. The germline V and J ends were trimmed by 4 bases and 0 bases, with 7 bases remaining between them. CDR3 residues: CASSPNPNTGELFF. The DNA for the CDR3 is TGTGCCAGCAGCCCTAACCCGAACACCGGGGAGCTGTTTTTT.

The DNA of the CDR3 is TGCGCCAGCAGCTTGGGGGGGGAATCACCCCTCCACTTT. It codes for CASSLGGESPLHF. The gene calls are TRBV5-1 and TRBJ1-6; weak D call: TRBD1 (5 bases). Germline CDR1 SGHRS, CDR2 YFSETQ. The V gene lost 0 bases and the J gene lost 10 bases, with 8 bases spanning the gap. The CDR3 runs to 13 residues.

The gene calls are TRBV9 and TRBJ1-3; 7 nucleotides match TRBD1. The CDR3 runs to 16 residues. Germline V lookup: CDR1 SGDLS, CDR2 YYNGEE. Losses at the gene ends were 4 bases for V and 1 base for J; bases not matched to a gene: 8. The CDR3 loop is CASSSGTDLSGNTIYF. DNA of the CDR3: TGTGCCAGCAGCTCCGGGACAGATCTTTCTGGAAACACCATATATTTT.

The rearrangement uses TRBV19 and TRBJ2-1, with D unresolved. V gave up 3 bases and J gave up 8 bases, with 11 bases separating them. Per germline, CDR1 LNHDA and CDR2 SQIVND (reference sequence). This CDR3 is 13 amino acids long. The CDR3 loop is CASSMMPSDEQFF. Here the CDR3 DNA reads TGTGCCAGTAGTATGATGCCAAGCGATGAGCAGTTCTTC.

The chain is built from TRBV29-1 and TRBJ2-5; a weak D match, TRBD2 (6 bases). V gave up 4 bases and J gave up 7 bases, with 22 bases separating them. The germline V gene has CDR1 SQVTM and CDR2 ANQGSEA. This CDR3 comprises 15 residues. The CDR3 DNA is TGCAGCGTTGTCCAGGGACTTGGATACACCGGGACCCAGTACTTC. Translated: CSVVQGLGYTGTQYF.

The chain joins TRBV4-1 to TRBJ2-3, with 8 bases matching TRBD1. This CDR3 region has 17 residues. Germline values: CDR1 MGHRA, CDR2 YSYEKL. The V gene end was trimmed by 1 base and the J gene end by 1 base; junction bases not matched to a gene: 7. The CDR3 nucleotides are TGCGCCAGCAGCCAAGGGAGGTTGGGACAGGGCACAGATACGCAGTATTTT. Translating it yields CASSQGRLGQGTDTQYF.

The chain links TRBV6-5 to TRBJ2-7; the match to TRBD2 covers 9 bases. The CDR3 totals 13 residues. With V trimmed by 4 bases and J by 3 bases, 1 base remained unmatched. From germline, CDR1 is MNHEY and CDR2 SVGAGI. The CDR3 region has the DNA TGTGCCAGCAGTTTAGCGGGGGTCTACGAGCAGTACTTC. It codes for CASSLAGVYEQYF.

This clone was observed a few times. V is TRBV19 and J is TRBJ2-2; TRBD1 is a possible D gene (6 bases). CDR1 is LNHDA, CDR2 SQIVND, per germline (reference sequence). V lost 9 bases and J lost 5, with 13 bases in between. CDR3 size: 13 residues. CDR3 nucleotides: TGTGCCAGCCAAGAAAGGGGGACCGGGGAGCTGTTTTTT. This translates into CASQERGTGELFF.